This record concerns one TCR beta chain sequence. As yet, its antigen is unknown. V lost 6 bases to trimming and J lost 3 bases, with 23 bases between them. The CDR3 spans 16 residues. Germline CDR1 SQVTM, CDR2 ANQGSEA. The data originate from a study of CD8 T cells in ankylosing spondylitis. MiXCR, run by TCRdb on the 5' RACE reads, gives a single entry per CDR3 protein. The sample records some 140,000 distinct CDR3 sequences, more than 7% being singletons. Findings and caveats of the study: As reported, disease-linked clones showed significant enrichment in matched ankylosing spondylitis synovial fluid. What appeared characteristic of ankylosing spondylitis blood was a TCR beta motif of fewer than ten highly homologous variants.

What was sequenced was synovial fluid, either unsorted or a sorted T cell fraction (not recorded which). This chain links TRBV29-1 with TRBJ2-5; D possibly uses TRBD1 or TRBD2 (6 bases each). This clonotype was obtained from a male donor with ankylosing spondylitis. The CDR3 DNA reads TGCAGCGTGGGCGGCCGGGCAGGGGACTCGAAAGAGACCCAGTACTTC. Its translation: CSVGGRAGDSKETQYF.